In this sample, the clone carrying this T cell receptor (beta chain) turned up a few times. Authors' analysis steps: Amplification with reference gene primers provided the estimates of nucleated cell counts. Clones were read by immunoSEQ multiplex PCR, and TCRdb kept only the in-frame ones, dropping some. V and J calls and clone size come straight from that table; D and trimming were deduced from the DNA. Among about 170,000 clones, about 80% were seen once, and the ten largest hold 8.4%. The sample belongs to a study of blood T cell repertoires in COVID-19. The CDR3 totals 16 residues. In germline, CDR1 is SEHNR, CDR2 FQNEAQ (reference sequence). V lost 5 bases and J 4 bases, leaving 18 bases between the germline ends.

The receptor's source is a woman in her seventies with acute or convalescent COVID-19. Input material: peripheral blood. The chain uses TRBV7-9 and TRBJ2-1; the D gene is possibly TRBD1 (5 bases). This CDR3 reads CASSPPRQGQYNEQFF. The CDR3 DNA follows: TGTGCCAGCAGCCCCCCTAGGCAGGGCCAGTACAATGAGCAGTTCTTC.